This TCR beta chain was captured in a study of blood T cell repertoires in COVID-19. Whole-study context: Donors in the United States, Italy and Spain gave samples during acute or convalescent COVID-19.

The V segment lost 5 bases and the J segment 2 bases; nucleotides outside the gene matches: 4. CDR1 SEHNR and CDR2 FQNEAQ come from the germline V gene (reference sequence). The CDR3 has 15 residues. In the study's own analysis: Cell counts per sample came from amplifying reference gene primers. Sequencing was performed with immunoSEQ multiplex PCR; in TCRdb, only in-frame clones are kept and a portion is missing. The V and J calls and clone size come from that table; D and trimming were worked out from the DNA. Among about 89,000 clones, about 80% were seen once, and the ten largest hold about half.

The sequencing sample was made of peripheral blood. This TCR came from a human donor in a cohort sampled during active COVID-19. The chain is built from TRBV7-9 and TRBJ2-1; 9 positions match TRBD1. For the CDR3, the DNA is TGTGCCAGCAGCGTAGACAGGGGGACCTACAATGAGCAGTTCTTC. Protein product: CASSVDRGTYNEQFF.